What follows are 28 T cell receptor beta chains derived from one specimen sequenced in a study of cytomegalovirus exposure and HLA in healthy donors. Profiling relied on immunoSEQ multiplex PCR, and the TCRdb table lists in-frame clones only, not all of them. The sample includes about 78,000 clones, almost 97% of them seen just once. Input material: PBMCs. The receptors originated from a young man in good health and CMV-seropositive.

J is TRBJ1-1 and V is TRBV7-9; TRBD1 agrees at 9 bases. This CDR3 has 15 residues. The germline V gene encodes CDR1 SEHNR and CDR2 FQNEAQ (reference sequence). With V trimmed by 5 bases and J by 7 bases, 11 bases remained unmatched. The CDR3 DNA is TGTGCCAGCAGCCCCTCGTGGGGGACAGGGCGTGAAGCTTTCTTT. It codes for CASSPSWGTGREAFF.

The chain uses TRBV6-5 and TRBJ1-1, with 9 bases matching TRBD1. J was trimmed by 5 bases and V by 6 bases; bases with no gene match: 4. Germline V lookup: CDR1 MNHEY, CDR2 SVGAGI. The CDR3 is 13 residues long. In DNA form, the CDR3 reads TGTGCCAGCAGACCAGGACAGGGGACTGAAGCTTTCTTT. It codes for CASRPGQGTEAFF.

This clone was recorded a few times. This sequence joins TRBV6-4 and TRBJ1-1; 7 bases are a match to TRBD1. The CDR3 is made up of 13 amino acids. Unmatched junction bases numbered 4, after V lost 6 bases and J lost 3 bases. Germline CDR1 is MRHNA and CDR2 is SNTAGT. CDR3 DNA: TGTGCCAGCAGCAGGGGGGACGACACTGAAGCTTTCTTT. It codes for CASSRGDDTEAFF.

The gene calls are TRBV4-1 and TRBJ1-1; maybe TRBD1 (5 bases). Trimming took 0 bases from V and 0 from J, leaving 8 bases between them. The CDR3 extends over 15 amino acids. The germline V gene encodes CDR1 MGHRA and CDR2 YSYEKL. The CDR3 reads CASSQDDRMNTEAFF. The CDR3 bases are TGCGCCAGCAGCCAAGATGACAGAATGAACACTGAAGCTTTCTTT.

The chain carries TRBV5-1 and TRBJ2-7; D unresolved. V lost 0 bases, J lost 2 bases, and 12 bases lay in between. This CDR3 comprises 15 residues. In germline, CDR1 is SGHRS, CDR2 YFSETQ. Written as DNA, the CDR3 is TGCGCCAGCAGCTTGGAGTTGCAGAAAACCTACGAGCAGTACTTC. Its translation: CASSLELQKTYEQYF.

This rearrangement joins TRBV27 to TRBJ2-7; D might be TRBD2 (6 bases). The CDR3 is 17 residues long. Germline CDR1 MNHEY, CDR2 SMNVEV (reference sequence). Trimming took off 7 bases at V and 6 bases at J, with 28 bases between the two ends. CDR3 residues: CASTSIPYSGPGSEQYF. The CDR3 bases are TGTGCCAGCACCTCAATCCCCTATAGCGGCCCGGGGAGCGAGCAGTACTTC.

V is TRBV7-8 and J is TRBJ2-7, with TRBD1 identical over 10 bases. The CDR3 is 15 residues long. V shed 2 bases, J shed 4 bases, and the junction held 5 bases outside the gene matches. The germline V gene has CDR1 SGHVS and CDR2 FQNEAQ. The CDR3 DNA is TGTGCCAGCAGCTTACTAGGGACAGGGGCGTACGAGCAGTACTTC. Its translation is CASSLLGTGAYEQYF.

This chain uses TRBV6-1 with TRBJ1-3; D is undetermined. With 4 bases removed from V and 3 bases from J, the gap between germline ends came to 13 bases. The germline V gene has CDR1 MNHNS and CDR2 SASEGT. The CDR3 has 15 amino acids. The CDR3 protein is CASSAGDSGGNTIYF. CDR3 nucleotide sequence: TGTGCCAGCAGTGCCGGCGATTCGGGTGGAAACACCATATATTTT.

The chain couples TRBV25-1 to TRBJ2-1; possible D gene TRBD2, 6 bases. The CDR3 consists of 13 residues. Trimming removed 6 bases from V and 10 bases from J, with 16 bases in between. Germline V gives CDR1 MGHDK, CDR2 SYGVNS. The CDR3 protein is CASRMGGGFEQFF. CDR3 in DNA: TGTGCCAGCAGGATGGGTGGGGGGTTCGAGCAGTTCTTC.

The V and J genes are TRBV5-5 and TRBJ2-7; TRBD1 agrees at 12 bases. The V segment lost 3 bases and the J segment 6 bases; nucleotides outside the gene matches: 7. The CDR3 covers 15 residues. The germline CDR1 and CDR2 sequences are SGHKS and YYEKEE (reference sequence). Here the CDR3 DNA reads TGTGCCAGCAGCTCGGGCGGGACAGGGGGCCTCGAGCAGTACTTC. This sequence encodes CASSSGGTGGLEQYF. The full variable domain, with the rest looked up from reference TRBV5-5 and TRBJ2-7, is DAGVTQSPTHLIKTRGQQVTLRCSPISGHKSVSWYQQVLGQGPQFIFQYYEKEERGRGNFPDRFSARQFPNYSSELNVNALLLGDSALYLCASSSGGTGGLEQYFGPGTRLTVT.

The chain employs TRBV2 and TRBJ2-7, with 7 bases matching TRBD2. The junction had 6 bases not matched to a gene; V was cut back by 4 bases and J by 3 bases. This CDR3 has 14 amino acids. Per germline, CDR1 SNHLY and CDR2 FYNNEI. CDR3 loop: CASSGLAVIYEQYF. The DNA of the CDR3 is TGTGCCAGCAGTGGGCTAGCGGTTATCTACGAGCAGTACTTC.

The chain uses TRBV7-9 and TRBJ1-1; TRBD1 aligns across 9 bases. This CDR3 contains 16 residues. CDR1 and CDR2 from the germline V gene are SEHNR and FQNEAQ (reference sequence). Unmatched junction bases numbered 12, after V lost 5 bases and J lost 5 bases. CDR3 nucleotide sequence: TGTGCCAGCAGCCCAAAAAACCGGGACAGGGTTACTGAAGCTTTCTTT. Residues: CASSPKNRDRVTEAFF.

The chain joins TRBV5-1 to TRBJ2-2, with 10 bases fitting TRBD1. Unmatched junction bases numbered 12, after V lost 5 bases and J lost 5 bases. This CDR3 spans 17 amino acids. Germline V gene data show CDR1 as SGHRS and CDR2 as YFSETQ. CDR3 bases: TGCGCCAGCAGTCGTCGTATTCCGGGACAGGGGACCGGGGAGCTGTTTTTT. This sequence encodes CASSRRIPGQGTGELFF.

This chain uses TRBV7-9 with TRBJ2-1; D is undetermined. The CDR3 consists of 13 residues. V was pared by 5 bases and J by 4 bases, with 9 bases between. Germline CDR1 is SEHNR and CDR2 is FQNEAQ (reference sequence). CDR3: CASSDVRYNEQFF. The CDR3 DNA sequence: TGTGCCAGCAGCGACGTCAGGTACAATGAGCAGTTCTTC.

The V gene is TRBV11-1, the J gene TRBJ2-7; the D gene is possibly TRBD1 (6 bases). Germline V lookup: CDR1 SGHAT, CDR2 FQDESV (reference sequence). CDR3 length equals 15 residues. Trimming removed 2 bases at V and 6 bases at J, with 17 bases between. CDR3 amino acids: CASSLLRDRRGEQYF. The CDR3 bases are TGTGCCAGCAGCTTACTCCGGGACCGCAGGGGCGAGCAGTACTTC.

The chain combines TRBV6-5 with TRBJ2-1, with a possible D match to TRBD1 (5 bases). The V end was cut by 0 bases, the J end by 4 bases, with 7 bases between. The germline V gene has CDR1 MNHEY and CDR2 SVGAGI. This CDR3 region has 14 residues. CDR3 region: CASSYSGRYNEQFF. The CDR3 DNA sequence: TGTGCCAGCAGTTACTCGGGGCGGTACAATGAGCAGTTCTTC.

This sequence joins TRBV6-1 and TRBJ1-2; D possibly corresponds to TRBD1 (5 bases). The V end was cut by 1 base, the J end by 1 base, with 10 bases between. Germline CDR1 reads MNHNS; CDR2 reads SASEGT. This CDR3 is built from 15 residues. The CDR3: CASSEGGLSNYGYTF. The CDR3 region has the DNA TGTGCCAGCAGTGAAGGGGGACTCAGTAACTATGGCTACACCTTC.

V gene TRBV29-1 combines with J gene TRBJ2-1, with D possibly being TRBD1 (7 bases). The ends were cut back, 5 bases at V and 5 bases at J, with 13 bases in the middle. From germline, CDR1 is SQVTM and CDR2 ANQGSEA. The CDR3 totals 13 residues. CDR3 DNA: TGCAGCGTTAGGGACAGACTAGACAATGAGCAGTTCTTC. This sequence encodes CSVRDRLDNEQFF.

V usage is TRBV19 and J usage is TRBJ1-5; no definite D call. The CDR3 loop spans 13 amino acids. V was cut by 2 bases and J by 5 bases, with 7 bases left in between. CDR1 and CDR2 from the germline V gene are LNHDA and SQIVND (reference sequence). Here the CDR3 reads CASSIQAYQPQHF. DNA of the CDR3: TGTGCCAGTAGTATACAGGCTTATCAGCCCCAGCATTTT.

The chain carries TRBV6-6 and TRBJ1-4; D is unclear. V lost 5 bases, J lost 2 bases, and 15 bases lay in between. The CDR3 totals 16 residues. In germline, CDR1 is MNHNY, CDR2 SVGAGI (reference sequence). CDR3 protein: CASSPPPGRTNEKLFF. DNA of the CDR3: TGTGCCAGCAGTCCCCCCCCGGGGAGGACTAATGAAAAACTGTTTTTT.

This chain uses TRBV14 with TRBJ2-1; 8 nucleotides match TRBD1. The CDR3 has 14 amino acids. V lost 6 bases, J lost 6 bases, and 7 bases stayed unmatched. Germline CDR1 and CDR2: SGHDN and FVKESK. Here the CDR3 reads CASRQRTGSNEQFF. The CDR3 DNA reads TGTGCCAGCAGACAAAGGACAGGGAGCAATGAGCAGTTCTTC.

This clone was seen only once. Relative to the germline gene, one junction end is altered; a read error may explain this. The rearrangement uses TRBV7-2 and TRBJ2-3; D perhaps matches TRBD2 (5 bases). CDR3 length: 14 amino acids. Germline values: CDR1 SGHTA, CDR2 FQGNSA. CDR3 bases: TGTGCCAGCAGCTTGGGCTCTAGCACCGATACGCAGTATTTT. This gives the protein CASSLGSSTDTQYF.

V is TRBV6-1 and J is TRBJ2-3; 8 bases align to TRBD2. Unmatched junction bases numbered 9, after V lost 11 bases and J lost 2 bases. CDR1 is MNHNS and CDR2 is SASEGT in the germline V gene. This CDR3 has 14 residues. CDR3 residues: CAAELADYTDTQYF. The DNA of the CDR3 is TGTGCCGCAGAACTAGCGGACTACACAGATACGCAGTATTTT.

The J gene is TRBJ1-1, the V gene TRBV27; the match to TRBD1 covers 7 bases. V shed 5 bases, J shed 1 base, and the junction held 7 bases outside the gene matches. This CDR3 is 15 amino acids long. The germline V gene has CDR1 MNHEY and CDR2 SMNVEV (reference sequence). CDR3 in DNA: TGTGCCAGCAGTATAATAGGGACAGAGAACACTGAAGCTTTCTTT. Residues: CASSIIGTENTEAFF.

CDR3 region: CSVPLAPLGEQYF. DNA of the CDR3: TGCAGCGTCCCGCTAGCTCCCCTCGGCGAGCAGTACTTC. J is TRBJ2-7 and V is TRBV29-1, with a tentative D call TRBD2 (5 bases). The V and J ends lost 6 bases and 6 bases respectively, with 18 bases between them. This CDR3 has 13 amino acids. Germline V gives CDR1 SQVTM, CDR2 ANQGSEA.

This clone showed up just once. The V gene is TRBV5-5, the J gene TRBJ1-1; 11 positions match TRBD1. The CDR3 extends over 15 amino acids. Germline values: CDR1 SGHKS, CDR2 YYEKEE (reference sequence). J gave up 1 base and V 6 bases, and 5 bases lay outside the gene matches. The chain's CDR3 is CASTGTGGENTEAFF. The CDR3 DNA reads TGTGCCAGCACCGGGACAGGGGGTGAGAACACTGAAGCTTTCTTT.

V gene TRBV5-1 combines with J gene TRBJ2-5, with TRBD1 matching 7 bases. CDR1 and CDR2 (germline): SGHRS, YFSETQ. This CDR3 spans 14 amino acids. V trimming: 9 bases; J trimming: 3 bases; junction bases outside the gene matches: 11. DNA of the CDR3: TGCGCCACCGGGATCCCCGGGACAGAAGAGACCCAGTACTTC. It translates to CATGIPGTEETQYF. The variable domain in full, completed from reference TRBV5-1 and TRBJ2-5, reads KAGVTQTPRYLIKTRGQQVTLSCSPISGHRSVSWYQQTPGQGLQFLFEYFSETQRNKGNFPGRFSGRQFSNSRSEMNVSTLELGDSALYLCATGIPGTEETQYFGPGTRLLVL.

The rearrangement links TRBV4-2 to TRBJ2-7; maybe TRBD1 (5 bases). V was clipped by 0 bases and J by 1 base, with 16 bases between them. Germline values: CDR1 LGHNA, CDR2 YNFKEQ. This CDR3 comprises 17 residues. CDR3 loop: CASSQDLTVPTSYEQYF. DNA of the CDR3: TGTGCCAGCAGCCAAGACCTGACAGTCCCGACATCCTACGAGCAGTACTTC.